A selection of T cell receptor beta chains follows, all from one sample in a study of cytomegalovirus exposure and HLA in healthy donors. TCRdb's table, derived via immunoSEQ multiplex PCR, lists solely in-frame clones and lacks some. The sample lists tens of thousands of clones, around nine tenths occurring once. The sequencing sample was made of PBMCs. The receptors originated from a woman between 18 and 29 years old in good health and CMV-seropositive. CDR3s include the opening cysteine and the closing phenylalanine or tryptophan. A D gene is named only where the DNA matches it firmly. A row's size may be missing; if present it is once, few, many or a size class.

J | D | length | size | V | CDR3 | DNA
TRBJ2-1 | . | 20 | . | TRBV6-4 | CASSDSKQGTYFESYNEQFF | TGTGCCAGCAGTGACTCGAAGCAGGGTACCTATTTTGAGTCCTACAATGAGCAGTTCTTC
TRBJ2-1 | TRBD2 | 15 | . | TRBV11-2 | CASSPAGGPSNEQFF | TGTGCCAGCAGCCCCGCGGGAGGGCCTAGTAATGAGCAGTTCTTC
TRBJ2-1 | TRBD1 | 21 | once | TRBV2 | CASIGPSQLSTDRAPGDEQFF | TGTGCCAGCATTGGGCCCAGCCAATTGAGTACGGACAGGGCACCAGGGGATGAGCAGTTCTTC
TRBJ1-2 | TRBD1 | 15 | . | TRBV18 | CASSPGGQGTYGYTF | TGTGCCAGCTCACCGGGAGGACAGGGAACCTATGGCTACACCTTC
TRBJ2-7 | TRBD2 | 16 | medium-sized | TRBV4-1 | CASSQVLRGGINEQYF | TGCGCCAGCAGCCAAGTACTGCGGGGGGGCATCAACGAGCAGTACTTC
TRBJ1-2 | TRBD1 | 14 | once | TRBV4-1 | CASSQRQGFAGYTF | TGCGCCAGCAGCCAGCGACAGGGCTTTGCTGGCTACACCTTC
TRBJ1-6 | TRBD1 | 14 | few | TRBV6-5 | CASSRGTGNSPLHF | TGTGCCAGCAGTCGCGGGACAGGGAATTCACCCCTCCACTTT
TRBJ1-1 | TRBD1 | 13 | . | TRBV18 | CASSSQGATEAFF | TGTGCCAGCTCGTCGCAGGGGGCCACTGAAGCTTTCTTT
TRBJ1-5 | . | 16 | . | TRBV27 | CASSLSGIYSNQPQHF | TGTGCCAGCAGTTTATCCGGGATTTATAGCAATCAGCCCCAGCATTTT
TRBJ2-7 | TRBD1 | 15 | . | TRBV5-6 | CASSLRDRGFHEQYF | TGTGCCAGCAGCTTACGGGACAGGGGTTTCCACGAGCAGTACTTC
TRBJ2-2 | TRBD2 | 16 | . | TRBV9 | CASSVGASGGTGELFF | TGTGCCAGCAGCGTAGGGGCTAGCGGGGGCACCGGGGAGCTGTTTTTT
TRBJ2-1 | TRBD2 | 16 | . | TRBV2 | CASSGSTSGGGDEQFF | TGTGCCAGCAGCGGTAGTACTAGCGGGGGTGGCGATGAGCAGTTCTTC
TRBJ2-2 | TRBD1 | 15 | . | TRBV7-8 | CASSFKQGAIGELFF | TGTGCCAGCAGCTTCAAACAGGGGGCGATCGGGGAGCTGTTTTTT
TRBJ2-7 | TRBD1 | 15 | few | TRBV7-2 | CASSSTMDRVGEQYF | TGTGCCAGCAGCTCAACCATGGACAGGGTCGGAGAGCAGTACTTC
TRBJ2-1 | . | 16 | once | TRBV4-1 | CASSQERTLQYNEQFF | TGCGCCAGCAGCCAAGAGCGGACTCTGCAGTACAATGAGCAGTTCTTC
TRBJ2-1 | TRBD1 | 12 | . | TRBV30 | CACPGQINEQFF | TGTGCCTGTCCGGGACAGATAAATGAGCAGTTCTTC
TRBJ1-5 | . | 13 | . | TRBV28 | CASTIGTFQPQHF | TGTGCCAGCACCATCGGGACTTTCCAGCCCCAGCATTTT
TRBJ2-1 | . | 15 | . | TRBV21-1 | CASSTTSGNYNEQFF | TGTGCCAGCAGCACAACTAGCGGGAACTACAATGAGCAGTTCTTC
TRBJ2-2 | TRBD2 | 16 | . | TRBV7-9 | CASSLGLAGATGELFF | TGTGCCAGCAGCTTAGGATTAGCGGGAGCCACCGGGGAGCTGTTTTTT
TRBJ1-1 | TRBD1 | 15 | . | TRBV6-5 | CASSNGDRVDTEAFF | TGTGCCAGCAGTAATGGGGACAGGGTTGACACTGAAGCTTTCTTT
TRBJ1-4 | . | 15 | . | TRBV19 | CASSTPRAFGEKLFF | TGTGCCAGTAGCACGCCCAGGGCATTCGGCGAAAAACTGTTTTTT
TRBJ2-6 | . | 16 | . | TRBV6-5 | CASSYGDTPGANVLTF | TGTGCCAGCAGTTACGGGGACACTCCTGGGGCCAACGTCCTGACTTTC
TRBJ1-4 | . | 15 | . | TRBV6-1 | CASSGLRVDDEKLFF | TGTGCCAGCAGTGGCCTGAGGGTAGACGATGAAAAACTGTTTTTT
TRBJ2-1 | TRBD1 | 15 | . | TRBV5-1 | CASSFVTGYLDEQFF | TGCGCCAGCAGCTTCGTGACAGGGTATTTGGATGAGCAGTTCTTC
TRBJ2-1 | TRBD1 | 14 | . | TRBV27 | CASSLFDRDNEQFF | TGTGCCAGCAGTTTATTTGACAGGGATAATGAGCAGTTCTTC
TRBJ2-7 | TRBD1 | 15 | . | TRBV29-1 | CSVSGGSIGSDEQYF | TGCAGCGTGTCAGGGGGCAGTATCGGTTCGGACGAGCAGTACTTC
TRBJ1-1 | . | 14 | few | TRBV27 | CASSFSGVSTEAFF | TGTGCCAGCAGTTTCTCAGGGGTTTCCACTGAAGCTTTCTTT
TRBJ1-6 | . | 15 | . | TRBV19 | CASSTTGTHNSPLHF | TGTGCCAGTAGTACAACCGGGACACATAATTCACCCCTCCACTTT
TRBJ1-2 | TRBD1 | 13 | . | TRBV10-2 | CASQDRGLNGYTF | TGCGCCAGCCAGGACAGGGGGCTGAATGGCTACACCTTC
TRBJ2-2 | TRBD2 | 15 | . | TRBV6-5 | CASISAGERPGELFF | TGTGCCAGCATTTCGGCGGGAGAGCGACCCGGGGAGCTGTTTTTT
TRBJ2-6 | . | 18 | . | TRBV11-3 | CASSLEYRVLSGANVLTF | TGTGCCAGCAGCTTAGAGTACAGGGTCCTATCTGGGGCCAACGTCCTGACTTTC
TRBJ2-1 | TRBD1 | 14 | . | TRBV19 | CASNLRDRVNEQFF | TGTGCCAGTAATCTCCGGGACAGAGTCAATGAGCAGTTCTTC
TRBJ2-6 | TRBD1 | 15 | . | TRBV10-3 | CAIRQGASGANVLTF | TGTGCCATCAGACAGGGGGCTTCTGGGGCCAACGTCCTGACTTTC
TRBJ1-1 | . | 16 | once | TRBV4-2 | CASSQIWSGENTEAFF | TGTGCCAGCAGCCAAATATGGTCAGGGGAGAACACTGAAGCTTTCTTT
TRBJ2-1 | TRBD1 | 15 | . | TRBV5-1 | CASSLGGQQYNEQFF | TGCGCCAGCAGCTTGGGGGGACAGCAATACAATGAGCAGTTCTTC